The T cell receptor (beta chain) under discussion was sequenced for a study of cytomegalovirus exposure and HLA in healthy donors. The germline V gene has CDR1 MGHDK and CDR2 SYGVNS. This CDR3 has 15 residues. Trimming took off 3 bases at V and 5 bases at J, with 16 bases between the two ends. It was with 60 Vbeta and 13 Jbeta primers that the PCR ran. Profiling relied on immunoSEQ multiplex PCR, and the TCRdb table lists in-frame clones only, not all of them. The top ten clones hold around 20% of a sample with about 130,000 clones, 83% of them seen once. The clonotype originates from a young man in good health and CMV-seropositive. Source material: PBMCs. The gene calls are TRBV25-1 and TRBJ2-5, with D possibly TRBD2 on 6 matching bases. This chain's CDR3 is CASSEGRGEGETQYF. Here the CDR3 DNA reads TGTGCCAGCAGTGAGGGGCGGGGTGAGGGGGAGACCCAGTACTTC.